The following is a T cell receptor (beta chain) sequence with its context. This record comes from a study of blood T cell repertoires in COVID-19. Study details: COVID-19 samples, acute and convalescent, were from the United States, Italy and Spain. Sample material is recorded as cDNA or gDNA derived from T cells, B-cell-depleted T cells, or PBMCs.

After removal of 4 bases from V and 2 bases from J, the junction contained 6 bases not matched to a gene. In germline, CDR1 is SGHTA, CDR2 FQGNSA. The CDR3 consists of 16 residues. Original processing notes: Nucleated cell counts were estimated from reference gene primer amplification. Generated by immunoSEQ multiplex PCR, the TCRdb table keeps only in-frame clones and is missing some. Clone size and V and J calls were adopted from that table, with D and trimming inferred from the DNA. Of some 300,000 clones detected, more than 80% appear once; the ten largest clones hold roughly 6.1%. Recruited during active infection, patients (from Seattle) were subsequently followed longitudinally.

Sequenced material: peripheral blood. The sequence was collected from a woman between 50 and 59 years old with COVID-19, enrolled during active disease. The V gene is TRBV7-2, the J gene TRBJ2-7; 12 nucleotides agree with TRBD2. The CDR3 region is CASSSATSGRPYEQYF. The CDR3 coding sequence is TGTGCCAGCAGCTCGGCAACTAGCGGGAGGCCCTACGAGCAGTACTTC. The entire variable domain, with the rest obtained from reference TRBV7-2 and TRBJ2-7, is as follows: GAGVSQSPSNKVTEKGKDVELRCDPISGHTALYWYRQSLGQGLEFLIYFQGNSAPDKSGLPSDRFSAERTGGSVSTLTIQRTQQEDSAVYLCASSSATSGRPYEQYFGPGTRLTVT.